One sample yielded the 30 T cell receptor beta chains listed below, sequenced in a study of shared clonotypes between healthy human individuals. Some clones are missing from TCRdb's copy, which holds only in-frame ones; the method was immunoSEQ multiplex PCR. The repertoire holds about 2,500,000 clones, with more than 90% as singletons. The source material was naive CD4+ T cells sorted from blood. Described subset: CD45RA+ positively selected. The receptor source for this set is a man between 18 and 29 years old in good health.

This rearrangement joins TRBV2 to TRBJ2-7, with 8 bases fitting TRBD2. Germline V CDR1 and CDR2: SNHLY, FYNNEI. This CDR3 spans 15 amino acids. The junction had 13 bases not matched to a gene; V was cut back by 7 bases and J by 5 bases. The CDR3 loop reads CASTGTRILVDEQYF. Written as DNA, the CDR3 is TGTGCCAGCACTGGGACTAGAATTCTCGTCGACGAGCAGTACTTC.

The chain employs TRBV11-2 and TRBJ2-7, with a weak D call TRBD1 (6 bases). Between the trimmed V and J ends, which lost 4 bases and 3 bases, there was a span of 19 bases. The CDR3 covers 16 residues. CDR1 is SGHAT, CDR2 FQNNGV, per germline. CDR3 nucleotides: TGTGCCAGCAGCTCCGGGACACTAAACCCCTACTACGAGCAGTACTTC. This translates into CASSSGTLNPYYEQYF. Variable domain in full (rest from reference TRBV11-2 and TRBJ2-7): EAGVAQSPRYKIIEKRQSVAFWCNPISGHATLYWYQQILGQGPKLLIQFQNNGVVDDSQLPKDRFSAERLKGVDSTLKIQPAKLEDSAVYLCASSSGTLNPYYEQYFGPGTRLTVT.

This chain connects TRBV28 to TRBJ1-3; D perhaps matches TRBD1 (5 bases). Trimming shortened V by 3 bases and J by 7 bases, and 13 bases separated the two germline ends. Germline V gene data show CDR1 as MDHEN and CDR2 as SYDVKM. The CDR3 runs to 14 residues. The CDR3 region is CASSLGTLANTIYF. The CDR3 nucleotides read TGTGCCAGCAGTTTGGGGACGTTAGCGAACACCATATATTTT.

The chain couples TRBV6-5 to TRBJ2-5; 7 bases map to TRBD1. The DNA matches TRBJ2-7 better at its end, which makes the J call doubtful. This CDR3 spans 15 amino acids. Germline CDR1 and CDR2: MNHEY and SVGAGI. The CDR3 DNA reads TGTGCCAGCAGTTCTGGACAGGTGGGGACCTACGAGCAGTACTTC. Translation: CASSSGQVGTYEQYF.

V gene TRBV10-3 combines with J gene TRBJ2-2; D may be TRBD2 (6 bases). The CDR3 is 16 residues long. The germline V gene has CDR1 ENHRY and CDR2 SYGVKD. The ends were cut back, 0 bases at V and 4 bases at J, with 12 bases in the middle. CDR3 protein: CAISESALASTGELFF. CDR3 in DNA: TGTGCCATCAGTGAGTCGGCGCTAGCGAGCACCGGGGAGCTGTTTTTT.

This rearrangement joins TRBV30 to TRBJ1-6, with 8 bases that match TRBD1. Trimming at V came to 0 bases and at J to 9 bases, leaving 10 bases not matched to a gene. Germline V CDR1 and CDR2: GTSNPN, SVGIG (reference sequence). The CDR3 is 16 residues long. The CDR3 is CAWSVQGGDRASPLHF. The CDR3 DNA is TGTGCCTGGAGTGTACAGGGGGGGGACAGAGCTTCACCCCTCCACTTT.

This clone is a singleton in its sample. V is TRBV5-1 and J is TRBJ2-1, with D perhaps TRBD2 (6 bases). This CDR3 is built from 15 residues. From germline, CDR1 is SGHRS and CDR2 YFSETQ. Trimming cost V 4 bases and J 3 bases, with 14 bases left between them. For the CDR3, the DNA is TGCGCCAGCAGCGAAGGACTACCCTTCTACAATGAGCAGTTCTTC. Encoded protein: CASSEGLPFYNEQFF.

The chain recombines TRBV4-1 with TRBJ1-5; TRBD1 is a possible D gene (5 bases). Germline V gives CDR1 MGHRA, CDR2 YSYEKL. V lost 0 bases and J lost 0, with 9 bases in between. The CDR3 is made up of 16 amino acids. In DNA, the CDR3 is TGCGCCAGCAGCCAAGACTGGGGGGGTAGCAATCAGCCCCAGCATTTT. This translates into CASSQDWGGSNQPQHF.

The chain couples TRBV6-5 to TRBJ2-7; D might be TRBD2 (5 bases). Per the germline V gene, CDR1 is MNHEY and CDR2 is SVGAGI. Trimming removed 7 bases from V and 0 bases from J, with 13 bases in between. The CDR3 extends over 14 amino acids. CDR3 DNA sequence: TGTGCCAGCAACTCGGGAATTAGCTCCTACGAGCAGTACTTC. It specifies CASNSGISSYEQYF.

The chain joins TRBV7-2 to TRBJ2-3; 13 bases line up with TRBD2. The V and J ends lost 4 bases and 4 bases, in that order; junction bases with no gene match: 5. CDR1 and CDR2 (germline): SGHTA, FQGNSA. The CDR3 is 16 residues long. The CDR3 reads CASSSGLAGTADTQYF. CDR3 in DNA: TGTGCCAGCAGCTCGGGACTAGCGGGGACCGCAGATACGCAGTATTTT.

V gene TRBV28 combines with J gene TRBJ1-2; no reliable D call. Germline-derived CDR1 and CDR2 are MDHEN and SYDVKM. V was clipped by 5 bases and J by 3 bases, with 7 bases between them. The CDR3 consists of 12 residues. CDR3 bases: TGTGCCAGCAGTCAGGAACACTATGGCTACACCTTC. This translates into CASSQEHYGYTF.

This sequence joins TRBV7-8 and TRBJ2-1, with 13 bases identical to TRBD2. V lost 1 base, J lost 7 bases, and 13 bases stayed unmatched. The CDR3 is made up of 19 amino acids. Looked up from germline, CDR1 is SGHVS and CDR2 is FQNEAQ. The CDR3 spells CASSLGTSGGAQFLNEQFF. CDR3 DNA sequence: TGTGCCAGCAGCTTAGGTACTAGCGGGGGGGCCCAGTTTTTGAATGAGCAGTTCTTC. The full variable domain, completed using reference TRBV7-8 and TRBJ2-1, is GAGVSQSPRYKVAKRGQDVALRCDPISGHVSLFWYQQALGQGPEFLTYFQNEAQLDKSGLPSDRFFAERPEGSVSTLKIQRTQQEDSAVYLCASSLGTSGGAQFLNEQFFGPGTRLTVL.

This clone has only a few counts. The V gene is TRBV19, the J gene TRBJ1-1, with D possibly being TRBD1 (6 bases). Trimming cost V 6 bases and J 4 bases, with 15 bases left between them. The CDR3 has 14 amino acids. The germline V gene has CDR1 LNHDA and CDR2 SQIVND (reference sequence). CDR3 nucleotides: TGTGCCAGTAGGGCAGGGGAGATGCGCACTGAAGCTTTCTTT. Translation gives CASRAGEMRTEAFF.

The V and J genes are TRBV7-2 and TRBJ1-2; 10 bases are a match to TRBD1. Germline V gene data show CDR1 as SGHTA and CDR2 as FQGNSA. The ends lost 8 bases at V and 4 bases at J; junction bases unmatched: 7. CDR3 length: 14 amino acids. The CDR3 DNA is TGTGCCAGCGAACCGGGACAGGGGCCCTATGGCTACACCTTC. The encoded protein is CASEPGQGPYGYTF.

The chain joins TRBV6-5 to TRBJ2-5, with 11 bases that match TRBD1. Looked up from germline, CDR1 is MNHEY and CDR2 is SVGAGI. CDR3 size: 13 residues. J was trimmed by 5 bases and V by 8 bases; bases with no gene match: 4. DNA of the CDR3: TGTGCCAGCGGACAGGGGGCGGCGGAGACCCAGTACTTC. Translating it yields CASGQGAAETQYF.

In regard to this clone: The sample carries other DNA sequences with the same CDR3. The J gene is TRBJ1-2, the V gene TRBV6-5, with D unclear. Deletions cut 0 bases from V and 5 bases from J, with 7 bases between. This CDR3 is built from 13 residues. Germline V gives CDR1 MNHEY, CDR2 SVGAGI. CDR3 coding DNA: TGTGCCAGCAGTTACTCGCCCCTATATGGCTACACCTTC. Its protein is CASSYSPLYGYTF.

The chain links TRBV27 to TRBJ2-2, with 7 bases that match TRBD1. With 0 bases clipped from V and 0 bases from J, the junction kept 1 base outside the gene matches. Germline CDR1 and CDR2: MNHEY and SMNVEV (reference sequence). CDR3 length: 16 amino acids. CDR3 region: CASSLSQGANTGELFF. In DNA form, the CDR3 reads TGTGCCAGCAGTTTATCCCAGGGGGCGAACACCGGGGAGCTGTTTTTT.

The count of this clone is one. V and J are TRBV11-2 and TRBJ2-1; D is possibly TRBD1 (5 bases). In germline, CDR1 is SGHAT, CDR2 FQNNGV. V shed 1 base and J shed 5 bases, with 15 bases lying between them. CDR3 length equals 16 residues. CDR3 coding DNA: TGTGCCAGCAGCTTAGGGGGCCCAGGAATCAACAATGAGCAGTTCTTC. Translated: CASSLGGPGINNEQFF.

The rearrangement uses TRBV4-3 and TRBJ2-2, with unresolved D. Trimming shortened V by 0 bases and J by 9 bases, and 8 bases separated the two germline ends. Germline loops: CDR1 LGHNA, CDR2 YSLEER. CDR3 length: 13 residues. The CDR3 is CASSQDQLRELFF. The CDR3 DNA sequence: TGCGCCAGCAGCCAAGATCAACTCCGGGAGCTGTTTTTT.

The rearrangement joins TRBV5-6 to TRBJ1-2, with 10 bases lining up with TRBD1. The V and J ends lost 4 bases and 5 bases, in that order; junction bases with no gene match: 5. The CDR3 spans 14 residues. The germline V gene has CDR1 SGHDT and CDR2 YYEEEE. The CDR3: CASSRDRGRYGYTF. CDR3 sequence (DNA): TGTGCCAGCAGCAGGGACAGGGGACGATATGGCTACACCTTC.

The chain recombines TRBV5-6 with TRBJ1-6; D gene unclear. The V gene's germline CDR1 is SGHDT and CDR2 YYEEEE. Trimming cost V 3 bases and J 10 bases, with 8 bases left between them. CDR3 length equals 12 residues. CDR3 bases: TGTGCCAGCAGCTGGGAGAACTCACCCCTCCACTTT. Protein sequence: CASSWENSPLHF.

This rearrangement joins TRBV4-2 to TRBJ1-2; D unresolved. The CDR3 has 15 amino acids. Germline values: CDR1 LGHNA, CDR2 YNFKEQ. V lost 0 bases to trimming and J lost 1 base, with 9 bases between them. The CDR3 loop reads CASSQDLTGNYGYTF. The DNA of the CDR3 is TGTGCCAGCAGCCAAGATTTGACGGGTAACTATGGCTACACCTTC.

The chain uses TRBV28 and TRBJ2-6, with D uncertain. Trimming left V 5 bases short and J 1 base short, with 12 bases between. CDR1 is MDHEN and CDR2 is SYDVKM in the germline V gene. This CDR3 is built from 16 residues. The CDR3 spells CASSPPKSSGANVLTF. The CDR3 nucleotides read TGTGCCAGCAGTCCCCCGAAATCGTCTGGGGCCAACGTCCTGACTTTC.

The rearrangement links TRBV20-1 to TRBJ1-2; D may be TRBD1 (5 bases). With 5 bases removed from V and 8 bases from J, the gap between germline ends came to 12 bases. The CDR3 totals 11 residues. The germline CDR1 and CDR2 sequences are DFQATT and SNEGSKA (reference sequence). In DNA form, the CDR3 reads TGCAGTGCTTTTCAGGGTGGCGGCTACACCTTC. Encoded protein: CSAFQGGGYTF.

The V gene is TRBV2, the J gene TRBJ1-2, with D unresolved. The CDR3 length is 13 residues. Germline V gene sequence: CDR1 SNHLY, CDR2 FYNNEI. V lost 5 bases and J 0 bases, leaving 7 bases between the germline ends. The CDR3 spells CASSPATNYGYTF. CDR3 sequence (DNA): TGTGCCAGCAGTCCTGCTACTAACTATGGCTACACCTTC. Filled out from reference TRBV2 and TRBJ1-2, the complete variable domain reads EPEVTQTPSHQVTQMGQEVILRCVPISNHLYFYWYRQILGQKVEFLVSFYNNEISEKSEIFDDQFSVERPDGSNFTLKIRSTKLEDSAMYFCASSPATNYGYTFGSGTRLTVV.

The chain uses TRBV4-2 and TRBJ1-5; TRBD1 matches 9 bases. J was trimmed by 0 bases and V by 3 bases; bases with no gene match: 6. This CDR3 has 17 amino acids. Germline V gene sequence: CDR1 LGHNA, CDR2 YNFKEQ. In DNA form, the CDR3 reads TGTGCCAGCAGCCAGAGGACAGGGGTACATAGCAATCAGCCCCAGCATTTT. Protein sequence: CASSQRTGVHSNQPQHF.

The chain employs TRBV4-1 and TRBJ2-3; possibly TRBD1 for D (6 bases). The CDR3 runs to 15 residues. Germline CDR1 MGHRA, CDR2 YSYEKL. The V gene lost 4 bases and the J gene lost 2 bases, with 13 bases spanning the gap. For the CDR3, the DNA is TGCGCCAGCAGCCGATGGGGACAAGCCACAGATACGCAGTATTTT. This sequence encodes CASSRWGQATDTQYF.

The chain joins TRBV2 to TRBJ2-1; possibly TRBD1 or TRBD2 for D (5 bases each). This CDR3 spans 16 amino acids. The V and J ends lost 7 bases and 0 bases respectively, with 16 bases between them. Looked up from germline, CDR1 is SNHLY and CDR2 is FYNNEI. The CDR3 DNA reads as TGTGCCAGCACCCCGGGACGCATGAGCTCCTACAATGAGCAGTTCTTC. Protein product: CASTPGRMSSYNEQFF.

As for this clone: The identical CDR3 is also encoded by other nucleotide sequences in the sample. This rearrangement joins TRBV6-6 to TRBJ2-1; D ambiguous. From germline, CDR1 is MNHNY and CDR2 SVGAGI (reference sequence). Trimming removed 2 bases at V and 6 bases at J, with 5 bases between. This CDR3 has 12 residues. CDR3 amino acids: CASSYTGNEQFF. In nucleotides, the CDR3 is TGTGCCAGCAGTTACACTGGCAATGAGCAGTTCTTC.

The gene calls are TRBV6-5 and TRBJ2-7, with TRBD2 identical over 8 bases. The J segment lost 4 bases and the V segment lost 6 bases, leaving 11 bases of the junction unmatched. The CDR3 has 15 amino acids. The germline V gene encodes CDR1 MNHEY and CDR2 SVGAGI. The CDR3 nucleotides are TGTGCCAGCAGGACCGGGACTAGTGATCGATACGAGCAGTACTTC. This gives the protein CASRTGTSDRYEQYF.